This T cell receptor beta chain was sequenced for a study of blood T cells in healthy people across ages. Study results and limitations: Older age went with lower TCR beta diversity per million T cells, in a roughly linear way.

In the case of this clonotype: Its antigen is as yet unknown.

Using a J-beta primer mix together with a sample-barcoded 5' primer, a second PCR was run for roughly 7 to 11 cycles. TCRdb re-called the 5' RACE reads with MiXCR, one entry per CDR3 protein. The sample includes almost 800,000 distinct CDR3 sequences, over 45% of them seen just once. No fewer than 7 million PBMCs went into each sample. Trimming left V 0 bases short and J 6 bases short, with 16 bases between. The CDR3 is 15 residues long. CDR1 is SGHRS and CDR2 is YFSETQ in the germline V gene. The V call is TRBV5-1, the J call TRBJ2-7; no clear D. This receptor was identified in a man aged 30 to 39 in good health. The sequencing sample was made of blood. The CDR3 protein is CASSLAGRWNGEQYF. CDR3 coding DNA: TGCGCCAGCAGCTTGGCCGGGCGGTGGAATGGCGAGCAGTACTTC.